This T cell receptor beta chain was sequenced for a study of early T cells in non-severe SARS-CoV-2 infection. Per the germline V gene, CDR1 is SEHNR and CDR2 is FQNEAQ (reference sequence). The CDR3 runs to 14 residues. Trimming shortened V by 6 bases and J by 5 bases, and 17 bases separated the two germline ends. This clonotype was seen only a few times. One entry per CDR3 protein, called by TCRdb with MiXCR from the 5' RACE reads. The sample lists roughly 80,000 distinct CDR3 sequences, less than 8% occurring once. This receptor was taken from an adult who was a healthcare worker with PCR-confirmed SARS-CoV-2 infection or an uninfected control (not recorded which). The sequencing input was whole blood. V is TRBV7-9 and J is TRBJ2-7; D is perhaps TRBD1 (5 bases). This CDR3 is CASSSTGPPDEQYF. The CDR3 coding sequence is TGTGCCAGCAGTTCTACAGGACCCCCTGACGAGCAGTACTTC.